This T cell receptor (beta chain) came from a study of cytomegalovirus exposure and HLA in healthy donors. Study-wide points: Cytomegalovirus status was reportedly diagnosed by the classifier with high specificity and sensitivity. Looking again later, the authors saw that most CMV-associated TCR beta chains seemed HLA-restricted.

This clone turned up a few times. The antigen is undetermined. Germline values: CDR1 SGHTA, CDR2 FQGNSA. The V and J ends lost 0 bases and 0 bases respectively, with 11 bases between them. The CDR3 sequence is 16 residues long. Vbeta (60) and Jbeta (13) primers were used in the PCR. Method: immunoSEQ multiplex PCR; TCRdb's copy keeps in-frame clones and lacks some. The table shows fewer than 150,000 clones, with 78% occurring only once. The chain couples TRBV7-2 to TRBJ1-2; D is uncertain. The sequence was collected from a male donor in good health and CMV-seronegative. Specimen: PBMCs. CDR3: CASSLALGSSNYGYTF. The CDR3 nucleotides are TGTGCCAGCAGCTTAGCGCTAGGGAGCTCTAACTATGGCTACACCTTC.